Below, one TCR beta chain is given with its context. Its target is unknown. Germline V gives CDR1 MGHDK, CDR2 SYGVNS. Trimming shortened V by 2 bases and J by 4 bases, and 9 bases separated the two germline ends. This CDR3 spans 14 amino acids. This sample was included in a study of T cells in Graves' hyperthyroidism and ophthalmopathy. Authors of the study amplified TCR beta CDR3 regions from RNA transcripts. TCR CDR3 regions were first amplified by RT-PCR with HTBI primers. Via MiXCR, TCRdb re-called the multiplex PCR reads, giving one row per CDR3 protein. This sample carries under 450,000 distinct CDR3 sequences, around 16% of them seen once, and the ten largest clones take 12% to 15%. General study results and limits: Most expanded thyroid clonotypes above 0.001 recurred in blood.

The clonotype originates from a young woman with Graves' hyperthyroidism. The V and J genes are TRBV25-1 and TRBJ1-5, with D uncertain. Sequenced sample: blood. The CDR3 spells CASSEAKGNQPQHF. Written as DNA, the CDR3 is TGTGCCAGCAGTGAAGCTAAGGGAAATCAGCCCCAGCATTTT. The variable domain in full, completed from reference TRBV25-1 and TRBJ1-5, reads EADIYQTPRYLVIGTGKKITLECSQTMGHDKMYWYQQDPGMELHLIHYSYGVNSTEKGDLSSESTVSRIRTEHFPLTLESARPSHTSQYLCASSEAKGNQPQHFGDGTRLSIL.